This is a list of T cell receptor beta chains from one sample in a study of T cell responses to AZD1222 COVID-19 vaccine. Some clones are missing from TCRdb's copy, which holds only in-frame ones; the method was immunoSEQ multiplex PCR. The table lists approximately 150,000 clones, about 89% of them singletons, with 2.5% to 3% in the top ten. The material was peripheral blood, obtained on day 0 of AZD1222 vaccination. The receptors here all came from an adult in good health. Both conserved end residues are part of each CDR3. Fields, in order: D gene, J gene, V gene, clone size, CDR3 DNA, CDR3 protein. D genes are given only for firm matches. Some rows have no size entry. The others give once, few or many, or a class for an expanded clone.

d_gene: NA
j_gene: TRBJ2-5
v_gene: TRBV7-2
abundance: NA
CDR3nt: TGTGCCAGCAGCTTAGGAGGCGTACAAGAGACCCAGTACTTC
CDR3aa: CASSLGGVQETQYF

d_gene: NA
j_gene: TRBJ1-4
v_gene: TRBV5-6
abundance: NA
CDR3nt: TGTGCCAGCAGCTTGGGGGGGAGAAATGAAAAACTGTTTTTT
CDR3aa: CASSLGGRNEKLFF

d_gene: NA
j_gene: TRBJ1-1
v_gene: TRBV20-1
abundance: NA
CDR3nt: TGCAGTGCTAAGTGGGGAACTGAAGCTTTCTTT
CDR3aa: CSAKWGTEAFF

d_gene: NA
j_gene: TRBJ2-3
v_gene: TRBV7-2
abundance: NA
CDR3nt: TGTGCCAGCAGCTCCCGACAGGCCCTCACAGATACGCAGTATTTT
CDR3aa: CASSSRQALTDTQYF

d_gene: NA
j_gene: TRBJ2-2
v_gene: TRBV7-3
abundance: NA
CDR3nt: TGTGCCAGCAGCTTCTTAGGGGGCGGGAGGACCGGGGAGCTGTTTTTT
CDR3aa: CASSFLGGGRTGELFF

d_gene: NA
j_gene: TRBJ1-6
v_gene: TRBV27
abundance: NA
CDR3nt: TGTGCCAGCAGTTTAGGGAGGGGCTGGGCCCTCCACTTT
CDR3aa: CASSLGRGWALHF

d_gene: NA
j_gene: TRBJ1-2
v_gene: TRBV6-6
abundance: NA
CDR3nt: TGTGCCAGCAGTCCCCGAAGGAGCAGGGGCGTCCTATTTGGCTACACCTTC
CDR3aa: CASSPRRSRGVLFGYTF

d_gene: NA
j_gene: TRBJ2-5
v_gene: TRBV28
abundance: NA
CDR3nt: TGTGCCAGCAGTTTAAATGGGGCGAAAGAGACCCAGTACTTC
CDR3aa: CASSLNGAKETQYF

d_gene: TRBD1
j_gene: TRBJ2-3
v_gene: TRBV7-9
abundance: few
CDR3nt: TGTGCCAGCAGCTTCGAATGGGACAGGGAAGATACGCAGTATTTT
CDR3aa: CASSFEWDREDTQYF

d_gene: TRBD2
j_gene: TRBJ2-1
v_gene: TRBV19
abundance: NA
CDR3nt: TGTGCCAGTAGTTCTAGGGGACTAGCGGGAGGGCCGGGGTCCTACAATGAGCAGTTCTTC
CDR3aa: CASSSRGLAGGPGSYNEQFF

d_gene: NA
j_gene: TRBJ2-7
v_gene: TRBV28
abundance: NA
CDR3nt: TGTGCCAGCAGTCCGGGTACAGGTTCCTCCGAGCAGTACTTC
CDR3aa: CASSPGTGSSEQYF

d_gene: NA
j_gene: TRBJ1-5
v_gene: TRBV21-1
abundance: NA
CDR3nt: TGTGCCAGCAGCAAAAATGGATGGGGTCCACCAGGGCAGCCCCAGCATTTT
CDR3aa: CASSKNGWGPPGQPQHF

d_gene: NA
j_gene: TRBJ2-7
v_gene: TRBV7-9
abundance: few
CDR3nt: TGTGCCAGCAGCCGAGGTGAGGGAAGGGAGCAGTACTTC
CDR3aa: CASSRGEGREQYF

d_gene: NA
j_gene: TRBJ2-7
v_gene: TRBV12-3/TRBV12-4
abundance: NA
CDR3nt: TGTGCCAGCAGTGTCGCAGGGGTCCACGAGCAGTACTTC
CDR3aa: CASSVAGVHEQYF

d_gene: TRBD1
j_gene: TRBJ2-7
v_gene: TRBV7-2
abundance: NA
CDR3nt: TGTGCCAGCAGCACGGGACAGGGCTACGAGCAGTACTTC
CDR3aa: CASSTGQGYEQYF

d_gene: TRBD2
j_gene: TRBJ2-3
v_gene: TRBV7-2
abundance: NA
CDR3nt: TGTGCCAGCAGCTCGGGGGGGCCAATGACAGATACGCAGTATTTT
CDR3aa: CASSSGGPMTDTQYF

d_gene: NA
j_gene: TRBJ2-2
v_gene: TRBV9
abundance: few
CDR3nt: TGTGCCAGCAGCGTAGGAGTGAACACCGGGGAGCTGTTTTTT
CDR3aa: CASSVGVNTGELFF

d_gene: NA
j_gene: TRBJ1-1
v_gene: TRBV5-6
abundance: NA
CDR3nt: TGTGCCAGCAGCTCTGACAGAATGAACACTGAAGCTTTCTTT
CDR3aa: CASSSDRMNTEAFF

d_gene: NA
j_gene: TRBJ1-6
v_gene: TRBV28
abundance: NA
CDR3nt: TGTGCCAGCAGCCTTCAACCGCGGGACTTTCAAAGTGTGCCCCTCCACTTT
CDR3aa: CASSLQPRDFQSVPLHF

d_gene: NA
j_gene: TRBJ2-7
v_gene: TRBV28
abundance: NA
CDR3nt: TGTGCCAGCAGTTCCCCAACTAGCTTAGTGTCCTACGAGCAGTACTTC
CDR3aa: CASSSPTSLVSYEQYF

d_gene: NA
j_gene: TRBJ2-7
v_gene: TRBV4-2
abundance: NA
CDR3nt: TGTGCCAGCAGCCCCCTAAACAGGGATGCCCACGAGCAGTACTTC
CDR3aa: CASSPLNRDAHEQYF

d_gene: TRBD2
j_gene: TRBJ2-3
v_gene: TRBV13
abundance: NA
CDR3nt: TGTGCCAGCAGCTTCCCGCGGGGGGGCCAAGATACGCAGTATTTT
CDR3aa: CASSFPRGGQDTQYF

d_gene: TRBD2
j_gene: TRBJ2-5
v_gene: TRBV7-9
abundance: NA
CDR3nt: TGTGCCAGCAGCTTAGCGGAGCTAGGGCTAGCGGGGAAAGAGACCCAGTACTTC
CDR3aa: CASSLAELGLAGKETQYF

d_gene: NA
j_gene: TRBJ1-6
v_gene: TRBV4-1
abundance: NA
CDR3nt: TGCGCCAGCAGCCAAGATGGGAGGGGCGCGAATTCACCCCTCCACTTT
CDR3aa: CASSQDGRGANSPLHF

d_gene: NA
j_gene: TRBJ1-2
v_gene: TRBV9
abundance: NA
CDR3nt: TGTGCCAGCAGCGGACAGGCCTATGATGGCTACACCTTC
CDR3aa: CASSGQAYDGYTF

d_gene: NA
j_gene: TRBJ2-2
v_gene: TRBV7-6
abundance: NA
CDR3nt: TGTGCCAGCAGCTTAGTGTTGGGGGAGCTGTTTTTT
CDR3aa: CASSLVLGELFF

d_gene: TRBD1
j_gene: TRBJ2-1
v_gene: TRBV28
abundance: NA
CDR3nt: TGTGCCAGCAGTTCCTCCGGGACAGGGGGCGAAGATGAGCAGTTCTTC
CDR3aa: CASSSSGTGGEDEQFF

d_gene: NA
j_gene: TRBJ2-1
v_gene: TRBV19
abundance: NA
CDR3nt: TGTGCCAGTAGTAAATTGTGGGAGCAGTTCTTC
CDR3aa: CASSKLWEQFF

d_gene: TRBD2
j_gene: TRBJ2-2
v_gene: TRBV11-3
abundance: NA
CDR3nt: TGTGCCAGCAGCTGCGGACTAGCGGGAGGGACGACGAACACCGGGGAGCTGTTTTTT
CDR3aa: CASSCGLAGGTTNTGELFF

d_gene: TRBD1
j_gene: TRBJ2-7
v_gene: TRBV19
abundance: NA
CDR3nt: TGTGCCAGTAGGAGAGGGGACAGGAGCTCCTACGAGCAGTACTTC
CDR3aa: CASRRGDRSSYEQYF

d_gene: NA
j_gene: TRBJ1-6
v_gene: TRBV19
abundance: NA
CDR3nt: TGTGCCAGTAGTATAAAAGGCAGGGGTCATTCACCCCTCCACTTT
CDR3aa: CASSIKGRGHSPLHF

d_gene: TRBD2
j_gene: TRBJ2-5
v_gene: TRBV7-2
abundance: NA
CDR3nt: TGTGCCAGCAGCTTAGAGCGGGGGGGAGAGACCCAGTACTTC
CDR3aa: CASSLERGGETQYF

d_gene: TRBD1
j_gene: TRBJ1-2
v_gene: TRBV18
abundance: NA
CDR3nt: TGTGCCAGCTCACTCGAAACAGGGGTGACCTATGGCTACACCTTC
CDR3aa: CASSLETGVTYGYTF

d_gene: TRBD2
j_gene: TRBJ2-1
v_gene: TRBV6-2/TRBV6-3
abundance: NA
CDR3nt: TGTGCCAGCAGCAGACCACGACCAATGAAACTAGCGGGCCATGAGCAGTTCTTC
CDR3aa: CASSRPRPMKLAGHEQFF

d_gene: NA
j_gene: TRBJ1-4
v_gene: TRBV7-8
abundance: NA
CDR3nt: TGTGCCAGCAGCTTCGGGGCCAATGAAAAACTGTTTTTT
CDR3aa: CASSFGANEKLFF

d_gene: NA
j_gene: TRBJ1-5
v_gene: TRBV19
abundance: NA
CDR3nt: TGTGCCAGTAGTGACGACAGTTTTAATCAGCCCCAGCATTTT
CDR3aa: CASSDDSFNQPQHF

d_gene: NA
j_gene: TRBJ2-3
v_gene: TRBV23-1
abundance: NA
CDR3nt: TGCGCCAGCAGTCAATTTGGAGGCCCAGATACGCAGTATTTT
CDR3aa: CASSQFGGPDTQYF

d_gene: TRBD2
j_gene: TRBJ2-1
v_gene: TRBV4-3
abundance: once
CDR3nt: TGCGCCAGCAGCCAAGATTTACCCCTAGCGGGGGGGTTTATCGCTAATGAGCAGTTCTTC
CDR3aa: CASSQDLPLAGGFIANEQFF

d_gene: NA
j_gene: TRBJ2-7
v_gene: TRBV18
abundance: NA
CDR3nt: TGTGCCAGCTCATATACAGCGACCTACGAGCAGTACTTC
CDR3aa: CASSYTATYEQYF

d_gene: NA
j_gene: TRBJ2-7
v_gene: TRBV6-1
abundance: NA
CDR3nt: TGTGCCAGCAGTGAAAGTTCAGACCCAACAGACGAGCAGTACTTC
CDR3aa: CASSESSDPTDEQYF

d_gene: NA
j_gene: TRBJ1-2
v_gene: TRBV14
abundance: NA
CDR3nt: TGTGCCAGCAGCCAAGTACGACTCTATGGCTACACCTTC
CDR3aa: CASSQVRLYGYTF

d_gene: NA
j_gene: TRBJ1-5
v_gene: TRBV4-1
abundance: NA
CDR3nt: TGCGCCAGCAGCCGAGCCGGGACGGAGATCCGGCCCCAGCATTTT
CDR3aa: CASSRAGTEIRPQHF

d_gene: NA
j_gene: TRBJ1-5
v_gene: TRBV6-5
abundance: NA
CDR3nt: TGTGCCAGCAGTCCGAGCCTTTGGGGCAATCAGCCCCAGCATTTT
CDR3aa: CASSPSLWGNQPQHF

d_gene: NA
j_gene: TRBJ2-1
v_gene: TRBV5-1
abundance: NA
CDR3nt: TGCGCCAGCGTATCTGGTACTAGGCGTCCCGATGAGCAGTTCTTC
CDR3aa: CASVSGTRRPDEQFF

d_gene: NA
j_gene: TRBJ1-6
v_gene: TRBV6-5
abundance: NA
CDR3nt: TGTGCCAGCAATCAACGAGACAGCTATAATTCACCCCTCCACTTT
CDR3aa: CASNQRDSYNSPLHF

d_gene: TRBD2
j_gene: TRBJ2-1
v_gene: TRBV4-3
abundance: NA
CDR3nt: TGCGCCAGCAGCCGGGAGGCGGGGGGGAGGAATGAGCAGTTCTTC
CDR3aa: CASSREAGGRNEQFF

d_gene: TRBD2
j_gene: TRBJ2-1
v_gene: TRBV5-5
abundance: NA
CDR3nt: TGTGCCAGCAGCCTTGGGACTAGCGGAAGCTCCTACAATGAGCAGTTCTTC
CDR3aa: CASSLGTSGSSYNEQFF

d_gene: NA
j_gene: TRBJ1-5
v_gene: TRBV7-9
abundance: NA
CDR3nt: TGTGCCAGCAGCTTACAAGGTAATCAGCCCCAGCATTTT
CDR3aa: CASSLQGNQPQHF

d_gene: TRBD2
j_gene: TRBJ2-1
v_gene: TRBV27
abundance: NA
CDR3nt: TGTGCCAGCAGTTTATCCGCTAGCGGGAGGCCCGTATCCTACAATGAGCAGTTCTTC
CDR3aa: CASSLSASGRPVSYNEQFF

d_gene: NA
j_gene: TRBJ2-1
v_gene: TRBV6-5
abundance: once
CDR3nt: TGTGCCAGCAGTTTCTTTACAGGGTCCCGTCTAGGTGAGCAGTTCTTC
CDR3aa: CASSFFTGSRLGEQFF

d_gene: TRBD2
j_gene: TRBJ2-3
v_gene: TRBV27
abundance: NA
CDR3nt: TGTGCCAGCAGTCTAAAACCCGGGACTAGCGGGTTAGATACGCAGTATTTT
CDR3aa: CASSLKPGTSGLDTQYF

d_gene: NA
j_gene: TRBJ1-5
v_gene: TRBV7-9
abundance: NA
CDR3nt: TGTGCCAGCAGCCCCGAGACGGACTTAAATCAGCCCCAGCATTTT
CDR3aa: CASSPETDLNQPQHF

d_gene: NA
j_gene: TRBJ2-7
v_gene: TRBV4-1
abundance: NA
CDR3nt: TGCGCCAGCAGCCAAGAAACTCCGTACGAGCAGTACTTC
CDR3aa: CASSQETPYEQYF

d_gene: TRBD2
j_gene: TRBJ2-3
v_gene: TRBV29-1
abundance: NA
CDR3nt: TGCAGCGTGGGCGGGGGGTCGACAGATACGCAGTATTTT
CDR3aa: CSVGGGSTDTQYF

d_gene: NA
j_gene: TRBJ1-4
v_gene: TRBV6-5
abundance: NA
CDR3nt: TGTGCCAGCAGTACCGGCCCTACGCCTGAAAAACTGTTTTTT
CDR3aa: CASSTGPTPEKLFF